This TCR beta chain was obtained from a study of T cells in tuberculosis. Study overall: Sequenced TCRs come from CD1B-GMM tetramer-binding T cells.

General study findings and limits: Some low-affinity tetramer-binding T cells may be absent from this sample.

Thawed, overnight-rested PBMC were stained with GMM-loaded CD1B tetramer, viability dye and anti-CD3, then sorted. CD1B tetramers were loaded with Rhodococcus equi-derived C32 glucose monomycolate. Each donor contributed roughly 100,000 sorted tetramer-negative cells. TCR-alpha and TCR-beta chains were sequenced unpaired. TCRdb's copy holds only in-frame clones and misses some; the assay was immunoSEQ multiplex PCR. The sample holds tens of thousands of clones, around 90% seen once. The CDR3 spans 14 residues. Trimming stripped 5 bases from V and 4 bases from J, with 14 bases between. Per germline, CDR1 MGHRA and CDR2 YSYEKL.

V and J are TRBV4-1 and TRBJ1-1; possibly TRBD1 for D (6 bases). This TCR was recovered from an adult woman with latent tuberculosis. Sequencing was done on a sample of CD1b-GMM tetramer-negative cells sorted from PBMCs. CDR3 residues: CASSTQGLPTEAFF. In DNA form, the CDR3 reads TGCGCCAGCAGCACTCAGGGGCTCCCCACTGAAGCTTTCTTT.